Below are 27 T cell receptor beta chains sequenced from a single sample in a study of T cell responses to AZD1222 COVID-19 vaccine (dated by TCRdb to the early 2020s). The time point label corresponds to: baseline before first vaccination. Libraries were built with the immunoSEQ multiplex PCR assay. TCRdb re-hosts the immuneACCESS table, in-frame sequences only. Its copies lack some clones; in the studies checked, an unresolved V gene accounts for under half of them, and the cause for the rest is not known. For this sample there are 90,000 to 120,000 clones; around nine tenths appear just once. About 3.3% of the sample is in the top ten clones. Sequences were derived from peripheral blood, sampled on day 0 of AZD1222 vaccination. Source of these receptors: an adult in good health.

The V and J genes are TRBV2 and TRBJ1-5; tentatively, D is TRBD1 (5 bases). This CDR3 is 15 amino acids long. V lost 4 bases and J 3 bases, leaving 13 bases between the germline ends. Germline V gene sequence: CDR1 SNHLY, CDR2 FYNNEI. The CDR3: CASSVDTGANQPQHF. In nucleotides, the CDR3 is TGTGCCAGCAGTGTGGACACCGGGGCCAATCAGCCCCAGCATTTT.

The chain is built from TRBV18 and TRBJ1-2; 10 nucleotides align to TRBD1. V lost 5 bases, J lost 7 bases, and 13 bases stayed unmatched. CDR1 is KGHSH, CDR2 LQKENI, per germline. The CDR3 contains 16 residues. CDR3: CASSWTGGPKVGGYTF. The CDR3 nucleotides read TGTGCCAGCTCATGGACAGGGGGTCCGAAGGTTGGTGGCTACACCTTC.

The chain has TRBV7-9 and TRBJ2-7, with 12 bases fitting TRBD1. The length of the CDR3 is 14 residues. Germline lookup yields CDR1 SEHNR and CDR2 FQNEAQ (reference sequence). V trimming: 4 bases; J trimming: 6 bases; junction bases outside the gene matches: 4. The CDR3 bases are TGTGCCAGCAGCTCACCGGGACAGGGGGCCGAGCAGTACTTC. This sequence encodes CASSSPGQGAEQYF.

The chain uses TRBV7-8 and TRBJ1-6; D gene ambiguous. The germline V and J ends were trimmed by 5 bases and 2 bases, with 1 base remaining between them. Germline V gene data show CDR1 as SGHVS and CDR2 as FQNEAQ. There are 12 residues in the CDR3. CDR3 coding DNA: TGTGCCAGCAGCCCCTATAATTCACCCCTCCACTTT. This encodes CASSPYNSPLHF.

The rearrangement joins TRBV5-1 to TRBJ2-6, with D perhaps assigned TRBD1 or TRBD2 (5 bases each). Germline lookup yields CDR1 SGHRS and CDR2 YFSETQ. V was clipped by 0 bases and J by 2 bases, with 9 bases between them. The CDR3 spans 16 residues. The CDR3 bases are TGCGCCAGCAGCTTGGACGGGACGCCTGGGGCCAACGTCCTGACTTTC. The encoded protein is CASSLDGTPGANVLTF.

This chain joins TRBV29-1 and TRBJ1-1, with D unresolved. Germline CDR1 reads SQVTM; CDR2 reads ANQGSEA. Deletions cut 2 bases from V and 0 bases from J, with 4 bases between. The CDR3 is 12 amino acids. CDR3 DNA: TGCAGCGTTGAAAACGTGAACACTGAAGCTTTCTTT. Its translation: CSVENVNTEAFF. Looking up the rest from reference TRBV29-1 and TRBJ1-1 gives the full variable domain: SAVISQKPSRDICQRGTSLTIQCQVDSQVTMMFWYRQQPGQSLTLIATANQGSEATYESGFVIDKFPISRPNLTFSTLTVSNMSPEDSSIYLCSVENVNTEAFFGQGTRLTVV.

This chain connects TRBV7-9 to TRBJ1-1; 7 nucleotides line up with TRBD1. The CDR3 is made up of 19 amino acids. The trim removed 1 base at V and 4 bases at J, leaving 18 bases unmatched. Germline V gene sequence: CDR1 SEHNR, CDR2 FQNEAQ (reference sequence). Here the CDR3 reads CASSLESMYTGARGTEAFF. CDR3 DNA: TGTGCCAGCAGCTTAGAGTCCATGTACACAGGGGCTCGTGGCACTGAAGCTTTCTTT.

The V call is TRBV5-1, the J call TRBJ1-4, with TRBD1 identical over 7 bases. V lost 5 bases and J lost 7; bases outside the gene matches: 2. Germline assignment: CDR1 SGHRS and CDR2 YFSETQ. The CDR3 consists of 12 residues. The CDR3 reads CASRNRGEKLFF. The CDR3 bases are TGCGCCAGCAGGAACAGGGGTGAAAAACTGTTTTTT.

This rearrangement joins TRBV9 to TRBJ1-2, with 9 bases identical to TRBD1. V was clipped by 4 bases and J by 10 bases; unmatched bases: 14. Germline CDR1 reads SGDLS; CDR2 reads YYNGEE. The length of the CDR3 is 15 residues. CDR3 nucleotide sequence: TGTGCCAGCAGCTCGCTCACAGGGGGCTTCGACACCTACACCTTC. It specifies CASSSLTGGFDTYTF.

The rearrangement links TRBV6-2 or TRBV6-3 to TRBJ1-4, with D uncertain. Trimming took 5 bases from V and 8 from J, leaving 15 bases between them. Germline V CDR1 and CDR2: MNHEY, SVGEGT. This CDR3 has 14 residues. The CDR3 nucleotides are TGTGCCAGCAGTCACCCGGATGTACAGGAAAAACTGTTTTTT. Translation gives CASSHPDVQEKLFF.

The J gene is TRBJ1-6, the V gene TRBV27; D gene ambiguous. The CDR3 length is 14 residues. Germline V gene lookup returns CDR1 MNHEY and CDR2 SMNVEV (reference sequence). V was trimmed by 6 bases and J by 6 bases, leaving 12 bases between them. In DNA, the CDR3 is TGTGCCAGCAGCCTCTGGAAAAGTAATTCACCCCTCCACTTT. Amino acid sequence: CASSLWKSNSPLHF.

The V call is TRBV28, the J call TRBJ1-1, with D perhaps matching TRBD1 (5 bases). This CDR3 is built from 15 residues. Germline V lookup: CDR1 MDHEN, CDR2 SYDVKM. V dropped 5 bases and J dropped 2 bases, with 15 bases sitting between them. The DNA for the CDR3 is TGTGCCAGCAGTAAGGGGCCAGGGAGTAACACTGAAGCTTTCTTT. Its translation: CASSKGPGSNTEAFF.

This clone was recorded only once. This chain connects TRBV5-4 to TRBJ2-2; 11 positions match TRBD2. Germline V gene sequence: CDR1 SGHNT, CDR2 YYREEE (reference sequence). V shed 3 bases and J 4 bases; nucleotides not matched to a gene: 5. This CDR3 comprises 16 residues. The CDR3 DNA follows: TGTGCCAGCAGCTCGAAGACTAGCGGGGCCACCGGGGAGCTGTTTTTT. Protein sequence: CASSSKTSGATGELFF.

The chain carries TRBV29-1 and TRBJ1-2; possible D gene TRBD1, 6 bases. This CDR3 is built from 14 residues. V lost 0 bases to trimming and J lost 3 bases, with 11 bases between them. Germline CDR1 SQVTM, CDR2 ANQGSEA. CDR3 sequence: CSVEDLTGDYGYTF. The CDR3 DNA is TGCAGCGTTGAAGATCTGACAGGAGACTATGGCTACACCTTC.

The chain carries TRBV29-1 and TRBJ2-2; D gene unclear. The CDR3 has 14 amino acids. V lost 4 bases, J lost 1 base, and 10 bases lay in between. Germline CDR1 SQVTM, CDR2 ANQGSEA. This chain's CDR3 is CSVGSWGNTGELFF. CDR3 DNA: TGCAGCGTTGGGTCGTGGGGGAACACCGGGGAGCTGTTTTTT.

This clone has a single count. The chain has TRBV10-3 and TRBJ2-2, with D possibly being TRBD1 (6 bases). The CDR3 totals 15 residues. The ends were cut back, 0 bases at V and 4 bases at J, with 9 bases in the middle. From germline, CDR1 is ENHRY and CDR2 SYGVKD. CDR3 sequence reads: CAISESQGFTGELFF. For the CDR3, the DNA is TGTGCCATCAGTGAGTCCCAGGGGTTCACCGGGGAGCTGTTTTTT.

The chain combines TRBV6-5 with TRBJ1-4; D unresolved. CDR1 is MNHEY, CDR2 SVGAGI, per germline. This CDR3 contains 14 residues. Trimming removed 1 base from V and 8 bases from J, with 11 bases in between. As DNA, the CDR3 is TGTGCCAGCAGTTACTATCTGGACGGAGAAAAACTGTTTTTT. This gives the protein CASSYYLDGEKLFF.

This chain joins TRBV29-1 and TRBJ1-5; D remains unclear. CDR1 is SQVTM and CDR2 is ANQGSEA in the germline V gene. V was pared by 4 bases and J by 3 bases, with 7 bases between. There are 12 residues in the CDR3. The CDR3 region has the DNA TGCAGCGTTGGATGGTCCAATCAGCCCCAGCATTTT. Translating it yields CSVGWSNQPQHF.

The V and J genes are TRBV10-2 and TRBJ1-5; D unclear. CDR3 size: 13 residues. V was shortened by 4 bases and J by 4 bases, with 8 bases between the two germline ends. Germline CDR1 and CDR2: WSHSY and SAAADI. The CDR3: CASSVAGNQPQHF. CDR3 nucleotides: TGCGCCAGCAGTGTGGCTGGGAATCAGCCCCAGCATTTT.

The rearrangement uses TRBV11-2 and TRBJ2-5; D may be TRBD1 or TRBD2 (6 bases each). CDR3 length: 15 amino acids. CDR1 is SGHAT and CDR2 is FQNNGV in the germline V gene. Trimming removed 2 bases from V and 5 bases from J, with 15 bases in between. The CDR3 sequence is CASSLLGGGGETQYF. CDR3 DNA sequence: TGTGCCAGCAGCTTACTGGGGGGCGGAGGGGAGACCCAGTACTTC.

V usage is TRBV3-1 (or the pseudogene TRBV3-2) and J usage is TRBJ2-3; D is unclear. Germline loops: CDR1 LGHDT, CDR2 YNNKEL (reference sequence). This CDR3 has 13 amino acids. V was clipped by 0 bases and J by 5 bases, with 6 bases between them. Here the CDR3 DNA reads TGTGCCAGCAGCCAAGATGGCGGAGATACGCAGTATTTT. It specifies CASSQDGGDTQYF.

The chain has TRBV7-2 and TRBJ1-1; no clear D gene. The CDR3 has 13 residues. V was trimmed by 3 bases and J by 3 bases, leaving 8 bases between them. CDR1 is SGHTA and CDR2 is FQGNSA in the germline V gene. CDR3 bases: TGTGCCAGCAGCTTGCGGAGAGACACTGAAGCTTTCTTT. Translated, it gives CASSLRRDTEAFF. The full variable domain, completed using reference TRBV7-2 and TRBJ1-1, is GAGVSQSPSNKVTEKGKDVELRCDPISGHTALYWYRQSLGQGLEFLIYFQGNSAPDKSGLPSDRFSAERTGGSVSTLTIQRTQQEDSAVYLCASSLRRDTEAFFGQGTRLTVV.

The chain recombines TRBV4-2 with TRBJ1-2, with D possibly matching TRBD1 (6 bases). The length of the CDR3 is 13 residues. Trimming took off 1 base at V and 10 bases at J, with 13 bases between the two ends. CDR1 LGHNA and CDR2 YNFKEQ come from the germline V gene. This chain's CDR3 is CASSQAGDTDYTF. As DNA, the CDR3 is TGTGCCAGCAGCCAAGCTGGGGACACCGACTACACCTTC.

The chain employs TRBV19 and TRBJ1-1; a possible D gene is TRBD1 (5 bases). The CDR3 has 16 amino acids. Germline CDR1 and CDR2: LNHDA and SQIVND (reference sequence). Between the trimmed V and J ends, which lost 5 bases and 1 base, there was a span of 17 bases. The CDR3 is CASSLFQGLANTEAFF. As DNA, the CDR3 is TGTGCCAGTAGTTTGTTTCAGGGATTAGCGAACACTGAAGCTTTCTTT. Based on the CDR3 plus reference TRBV19 and TRBJ1-1, the full variable domain is DGGITQSPKYLFRKEGQNVTLSCEQNLNHDAMYWYRQDPGQGLRLIYYSQIVNDFQKGDIAEGYSVSREKKESFPLTVTSAQKNPTAFYLCASSLFQGLANTEAFFGQGTRLTVV.

In nucleotides, the CDR3 is TGTGCCAGCAGTCTGACAGCCTACTCCTACGAGCAGTACTTC. This sequence encodes CASSLTAYSYEQYF. The V gene is TRBV6-2 or TRBV6-3, the J gene TRBJ2-7; maybe TRBD1 (5 bases). CDR1 and CDR2 from the germline V gene are MNHEY and SVGEGT. Trimming cost V 5 bases and J 0 bases, with 11 bases left between them. The CDR3 runs 14 residues.

This chain links TRBV18 with TRBJ2-3; no definite D call. CDR1 and CDR2 from the germline V gene are KGHSH and LQKENI. CDR3 length: 14 amino acids. The V and J ends lost 6 bases and 0 bases respectively, with 10 bases between them. CDR3 bases: TGTGCCAGCTCGTCATCGACTAGCACAGATACGCAGTATTTT. Amino acids: CASSSSTSTDTQYF.

This chain links TRBV2 with TRBJ2-1; D may correspond to TRBD1 or TRBD2 (7 bases each). This CDR3 is 14 amino acids long. CDR1 and CDR2 (germline): SNHLY, FYNNEI. Trimming pared 8 bases from V and 0 bases from J, leaving 11 bases between. In nucleotides, the CDR3 is TGTGCCAGCCAGGGGGGGAGCTCCTACAATGAGCAGTTCTTC. Translation gives CASQGGSSYNEQFF.